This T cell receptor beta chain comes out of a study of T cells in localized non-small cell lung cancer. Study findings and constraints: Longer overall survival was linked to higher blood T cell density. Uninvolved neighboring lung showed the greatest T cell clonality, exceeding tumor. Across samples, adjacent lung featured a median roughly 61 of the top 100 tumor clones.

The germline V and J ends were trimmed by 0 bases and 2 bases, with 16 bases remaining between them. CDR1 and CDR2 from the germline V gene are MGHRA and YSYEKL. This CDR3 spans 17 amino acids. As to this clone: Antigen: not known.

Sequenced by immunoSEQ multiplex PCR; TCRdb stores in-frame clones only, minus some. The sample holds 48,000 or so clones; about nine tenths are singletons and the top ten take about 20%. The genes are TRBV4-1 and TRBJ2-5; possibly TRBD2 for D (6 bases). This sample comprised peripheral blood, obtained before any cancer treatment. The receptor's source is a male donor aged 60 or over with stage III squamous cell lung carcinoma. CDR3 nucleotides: TGCGCCAGCAGCCAAGATCTTCGGGTTGCGGGGCAAGAGACCCAGTACTTC. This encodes CASSQDLRVAGQETQYF.